One and the same sample provided the 27 T cell receptor beta chains below, sequenced in a study of blood T cell repertoires in COVID-19. The assay was immunoSEQ multiplex PCR, and TCRdb's table has in-frame clones only and misses some. The data contain over 250,000 clones, approximately 86% of them singletons. The sample was peripheral blood. The receptors originated from a woman in her 70s with COVID-19, enrolled during active disease.

The chain employs TRBV9 and TRBJ1-2; 9 nucleotides match TRBD1. Unmatched junction bases numbered 11, after V lost 0 bases and J lost 5 bases. This CDR3 comprises 17 residues. The V gene's germline CDR1 is SGDLS and CDR2 YYNGEE. This chain's CDR3 is CASSVDGTGLGKYGYTF. The CDR3 nucleotides are TGTGCCAGCAGCGTAGATGGGACAGGGCTAGGTAAATATGGCTACACCTTC.

The rearrangement links TRBV10-3 to TRBJ2-2; 9 bases are shared with TRBD1. The germline V gene has CDR1 ENHRY and CDR2 SYGVKD. Trimming took 6 bases from V and 1 from J; bases not matched to a gene: 3. This CDR3 is 15 amino acids long. DNA for the CDR3: TGTGCCATCAGGGAGGGACAGGGGAACACCGGGGAGCTGTTTTTT. As protein: CAIREGQGNTGELFF.

The rearrangement links TRBV7-2 to TRBJ2-7; D might be TRBD2 (6 bases). Germline-derived CDR1 and CDR2 are SGHTA and FQGNSA. The CDR3 is made up of 15 amino acids. V was trimmed by 5 bases and J by 2 bases, leaving 16 bases between them. The CDR3, as DNA: TGTGCCAGCAGCCGCTCTACGGGGGAGACCTACGAGCAGTACTTC. The encoded protein is CASSRSTGETYEQYF.

The chain carries TRBV24-1 and TRBJ2-1, with unresolved D. Germline CDR1 reads KGHDR; CDR2 reads SFDVKD. The CDR3 is 15 amino acids. The V gene lost 0 bases and the J gene lost 4 bases, with 9 bases spanning the gap. In DNA, the CDR3 is TGTGCCACCAGTGATTTGCGAGGCACGTACAATGAGCAGTTCTTC. Its translation: CATSDLRGTYNEQFF.

This chain joins TRBV18 and TRBJ2-2; D ambiguous. CDR1 is KGHSH, CDR2 LQKENI, per germline. Trimming stripped 2 bases from V and 4 bases from J, with 8 bases between. The CDR3 is 14 residues long. Here the CDR3 DNA reads TGTGCCAGCTCACCAACAGTGGTCACCGGGGAGCTGTTTTTT. Protein sequence: CASSPTVVTGELFF.

The V gene is TRBV14, the J gene TRBJ1-1, with D uncertain. The V end lost 0 bases, the J end lost 11 bases, and 13 bases lay between the germline ends. The CDR3 is 13 amino acids. Per the germline V gene, CDR1 is SGHDN and CDR2 is FVKESK. Here the CDR3 DNA reads TGTGCCAGCAGCCAAGAGGGCCTTGGGGAGGCTTTCTTT. Amino acid sequence: CASSQEGLGEAFF.

The chain is built from TRBV2 and TRBJ1-1; D is possibly TRBD1 (5 bases). Germline V gene data show CDR1 as SNHLY and CDR2 as FYNNEI. The CDR3 is 15 amino acids. Trimming removed 3 bases from V and 2 bases from J, with 13 bases in between. CDR3: CASSEGTTLNTEAFF. In nucleotides, the CDR3 is TGTGCCAGCAGTGAGGGGACTACACTCAACACTGAAGCTTTCTTT.

The chain has TRBV7-2 and TRBJ1-1; unclear D gene. The germline V gene encodes CDR1 SGHTA and CDR2 FQGNSA. CDR3 size: 16 residues. The V gene lost 2 bases and the J gene lost 2 bases, with 15 bases spanning the gap. DNA of the CDR3: TGTGCCAGCAGCTTATGGGGAGAGGGTAGAAACACTGAAGCTTTCTTT. Protein product: CASSLWGEGRNTEAFF.

The gene calls are TRBV5-1 and TRBJ1-2; possibly TRBD1 for D (6 bases). The V gene lost 4 bases and the J gene lost 8 bases, with 12 bases spanning the gap. CDR1 is SGHRS and CDR2 is YFSETQ in the germline V gene. This CDR3 is built from 12 residues. The CDR3 spells CASSTGMGGYTF. DNA for the CDR3: TGCGCCAGCAGCACAGGGATGGGAGGCTACACCTTC.

This chain connects TRBV15 to TRBJ2-5, with 7 bases identical to TRBD1. This CDR3 has 16 amino acids. The V and J ends lost 4 bases and 0 bases, in that order; junction bases with no gene match: 8. CDR1 and CDR2 from the germline V gene are LNHNV and YYDKDF (reference sequence). The CDR3 is CATSNPTGQDQETQYF. The DNA of the CDR3 is TGTGCCACCAGCAACCCCACTGGACAGGACCAAGAGACCCAGTACTTC. The full variable domain, rest sourced from reference TRBV15 and TRBJ2-5, is DAMVIQNPRYQVTQFGKPVTLSCSQTLNHNVMYWYQQKSSQAPKLLFHYYDKDFNNEADTPDNFQSRRPNTSFCFLDIRSPGLGDTAMYLCATSNPTGQDQETQYFGPGTRLLVL.

V and J are TRBV15 and TRBJ2-7; 12 nucleotides align to TRBD1. J lost 7 bases, V lost 3 bases, and 7 bases had no gene match. In germline, CDR1 is LNHNV, CDR2 YYDKDF (reference sequence). The CDR3 spans 15 residues. The CDR3 is CATSRGGQGAREQYF. In DNA, the CDR3 is TGTGCCACCAGCAGGGGGGGACAGGGGGCGCGGGAGCAGTACTTC.

The rearrangement links TRBV28 to TRBJ2-7; 8 bases are shared with TRBD1. Germline assignment: CDR1 MDHEN and CDR2 SYDVKM. The J segment lost 6 bases and the V segment lost 5 bases, leaving 6 bases of the junction unmatched. The CDR3 has 13 amino acids. The CDR3 DNA is TGTGCCAGCAGTGGACAGGGTTCGGGCGAGCAGTACTTC. It is translated as CASSGQGSGEQYF.

This clone was seen only once. Written as DNA, the CDR3 is TGTGCCAGCAGCTCACGACAGGGCACTGAAGCTTTCTTT. The encoded protein is CASSSRQGTEAFF. The chain is built from TRBV5-4 and TRBJ1-1, with TRBD1 identical over 7 bases. Trimming cost V 3 bases and J 4 bases; bases outside gene matches: 3. Germline lookup yields CDR1 SGHNT and CDR2 YYREEE (reference sequence). CDR3 length: 13 amino acids.

This chain connects TRBV29-1 to TRBJ2-1; 10 bases agree with TRBD2. Germline V gene data show CDR1 as SQVTM and CDR2 as ANQGSEA. The V and J ends lost 4 bases and 9 bases, in that order; junction bases with no gene match: 9. The CDR3 loop spans 14 amino acids. CDR3 in amino acids: CSVGPSGGAGEQFF. Written as DNA, the CDR3 is TGCAGCGTTGGCCCGAGCGGGGGGGCCGGTGAGCAGTTCTTC.

The chain carries TRBV19 and TRBJ2-7, with no clear D. The CDR3 covers 14 residues. Trimming shortened V by 7 bases and J by 5 bases, and 18 bases separated the two germline ends. Germline V gene sequence: CDR1 LNHDA, CDR2 SQIVND (reference sequence). CDR3 DNA sequence: TGTGCCAGTAATCCCGCGGTCGATTATCACGAGCAGTACTTC. It encodes CASNPAVDYHEQYF.

V usage is TRBV3-1 (or the pseudogene TRBV3-2) and J usage is TRBJ1-2; 7 nucleotides agree with TRBD1. Per germline, CDR1 LGHDT and CDR2 YNNKEL (reference sequence). After removal of 0 bases from V and 1 base from J, the junction contained 8 bases not matched to a gene. This CDR3 spans 17 amino acids. For the CDR3, the DNA is TGTGCCAGCAGCCAAGAGACTCCGACAGGGAGTAACTATGGCTACACCTTC. Translated, it gives CASSQETPTGSNYGYTF.

The chain is built from TRBV6-5 and TRBJ2-7, with TRBD2 matching over 12 bases. CDR1 MNHEY and CDR2 SVGAGI come from the germline V gene. V dropped 2 bases and J dropped 8; count of bases not matched to a gene: 7. This CDR3 has 15 amino acids. CDR3 residues: CASSYGPSGGAKQYF. CDR3 coding DNA: TGTGCCAGCAGTTACGGCCCTAGCGGGGGGGCTAAGCAGTACTTC.

This clone was counted a single time. V is TRBV29-1 and J is TRBJ1-1, with 7 bases lining up with TRBD1. CDR1 is SQVTM and CDR2 is ANQGSEA in the germline V gene. The CDR3 length is 10 residues. V lost 8 bases, J lost 8 bases, and 5 bases stayed unmatched. The DNA of the CDR3 is TGCAGCATACCACAGGGGGAAGCTTTCTTT. Its protein product is CSIPQGEAFF.

This clone was counted between two and nine times. This chain links TRBV28 with TRBJ1-4; TRBD1 agrees at 7 bases. CDR1 is MDHEN and CDR2 is SYDVKM in the germline V gene. This CDR3 comprises 14 residues. After removal of 5 bases from V and 8 bases from J, the junction contained 8 bases not matched to a gene. The CDR3 here is CASSVTGLREKLFF. The CDR3 nucleotides read TGTGCCAGCAGTGTGACAGGGCTTAGGGAAAAACTGTTTTTT. The whole variable domain, remainder taken from reference TRBV28 and TRBJ1-4, is DVKVTQSSRYLVKRTGEKVFLECVQDMDHENMFWYRQDPGLGLRLIYFSYDVKMKEKGDIPEGYSVSREKKERFSLILESASTNQTSMYLCASSVTGLREKLFFGSGTQLSVL.

The chain recombines TRBV19 with TRBJ1-4; D might be TRBD1 (6 bases). CDR3 length equals 15 residues. CDR1 LNHDA and CDR2 SQIVND come from the germline V gene (reference sequence). V was shortened by 7 bases and J by 5 bases, with 17 bases between the two germline ends. The chain's CDR3 is CASTPSGTPNEKLFF. The CDR3 DNA follows: TGTGCCAGTACCCCAAGCGGGACACCGAATGAAAAACTGTTTTTT.

The chain couples TRBV20-1 to TRBJ2-5; D not resolved. Trimming took 7 bases from V and 0 from J, leaving 6 bases between them. Germline V lookup: CDR1 DFQATT, CDR2 SNEGSKA (reference sequence). The CDR3 runs to 11 residues. CDR3 bases: TGCAGTGGACACCACCAAGAGACCCAGTACTTC. Its protein is CSGHHQETQYF.

V usage is TRBV2 and J usage is TRBJ2-5, with a weak D call TRBD1 (6 bases). Trimming took 6 bases from V and 3 from J, leaving 8 bases between them. CDR3 length equals 12 residues. Germline loops: CDR1 SNHLY, CDR2 FYNNEI. CDR3 nucleotide sequence: TGTGCCAGCAGACAGGGAAAAGAGACCCAGTACTTC. Translation gives CASRQGKETQYF.

The sample holds a few counts of this clone. The chain has TRBV5-1 and TRBJ1-2, with D uncertain. The V end was cut by 0 bases, the J end by 4 bases, with 7 bases between. The CDR3 spans 13 residues. In germline, CDR1 is SGHRS, CDR2 YFSETQ. CDR3 DNA: TGCGCCAGCAGCTTGGACACCCTCTATGGCTACACCTTC. As protein: CASSLDTLYGYTF.

This clone was recorded a few times. The chain couples TRBV7-9 to TRBJ2-2, with a tentative D call TRBD2 (6 bases). CDR3 length: 14 amino acids. Germline V CDR1 and CDR2: SEHNR, FQNEAQ (reference sequence). Between the trimmed V and J ends, which lost 4 bases and 1 base, there was a span of 7 bases. CDR3: CASSSRGNTGELFF. CDR3 DNA sequence: TGTGCCAGCAGCTCGCGGGGGAACACCGGGGAGCTGTTTTTT. Drawing the rest from reference TRBV7-9 and TRBJ2-2, the complete variable domain is DTGVSQNPRHKITKRGQNVTFRCDPISEHNRLYWYRQTLGQGPEFLTYFQNEAQLEKSRLLSDRFSAERPKGSFSTLEIQRTEQGDSAMYLCASSSRGNTGELFFGEGSRLTVL.

The V and J genes are TRBV3-1 (or the pseudogene TRBV3-2) and TRBJ2-1; D remains ambiguous. Germline V CDR1 and CDR2: LGHDT, YNNKEL (reference sequence). Deletions cut 10 bases from V and 9 bases from J, with 13 bases between. There are 11 residues in the CDR3. Here the CDR3 DNA reads TGTGCCACCGGGTCTATCACTGAGCAGTTCTTC. It is translated as CATGSITEQFF.

CDR3 region: CASSPRAGYQPQHF. Here the CDR3 DNA reads TGTGCCAGCAGTCCCCGGGCAGGGTATCAGCCCCAGCATTTT. The chain joins TRBV27 to TRBJ1-5, with D perhaps matching TRBD1 (5 bases). The CDR3 is 14 amino acids. Trimming pared 5 bases from V and 5 bases from J, leaving 13 bases between. CDR1 and CDR2 from the germline V gene are MNHEY and SMNVEV (reference sequence).

The J gene is TRBJ2-2, the V gene TRBV7-2; 8 bases are shared with TRBD2. V dropped 6 bases and J dropped 5; count of bases not matched to a gene: 11. There are 16 residues in the CDR3. Germline CDR1 SGHTA, CDR2 FQGNSA. DNA for the CDR3: TGTGCCAGCAGTTCGCGGACTAGCCTGACAACCGGGGAGCTGTTTTTT. Translation: CASSSRTSLTTGELFF.